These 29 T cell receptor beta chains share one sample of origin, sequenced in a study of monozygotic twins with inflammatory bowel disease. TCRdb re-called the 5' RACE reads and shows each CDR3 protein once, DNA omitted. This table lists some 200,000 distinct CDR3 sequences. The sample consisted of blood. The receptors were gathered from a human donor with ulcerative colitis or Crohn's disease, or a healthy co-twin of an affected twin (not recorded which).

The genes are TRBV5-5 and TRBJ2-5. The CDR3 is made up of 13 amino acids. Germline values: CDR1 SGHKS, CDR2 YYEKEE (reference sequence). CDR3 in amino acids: CASSYAHQETQYF.

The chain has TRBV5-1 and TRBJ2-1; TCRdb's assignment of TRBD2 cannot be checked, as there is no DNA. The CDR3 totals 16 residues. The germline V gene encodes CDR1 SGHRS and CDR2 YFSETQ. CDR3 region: CASSLQTSDNYNEQFF.

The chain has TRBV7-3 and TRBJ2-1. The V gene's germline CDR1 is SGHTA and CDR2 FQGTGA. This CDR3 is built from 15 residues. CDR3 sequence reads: CASSLQGSSYNEQFF.

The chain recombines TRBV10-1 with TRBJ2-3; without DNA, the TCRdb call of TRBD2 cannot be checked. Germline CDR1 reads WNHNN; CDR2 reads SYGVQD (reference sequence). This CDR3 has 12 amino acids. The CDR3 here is CASSDTGTGPYF.

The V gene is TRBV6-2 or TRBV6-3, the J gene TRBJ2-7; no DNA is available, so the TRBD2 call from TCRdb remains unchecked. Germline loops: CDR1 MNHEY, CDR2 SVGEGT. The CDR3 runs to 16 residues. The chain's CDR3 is CASSYSPAGGPSEQYF.

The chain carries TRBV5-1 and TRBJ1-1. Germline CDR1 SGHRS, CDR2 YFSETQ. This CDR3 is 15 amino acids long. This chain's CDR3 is CASSLAGSLNTEAFF.

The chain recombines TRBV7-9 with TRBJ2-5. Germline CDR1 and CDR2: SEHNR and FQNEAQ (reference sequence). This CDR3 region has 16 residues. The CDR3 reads CASSLGQAMYQETQYF.

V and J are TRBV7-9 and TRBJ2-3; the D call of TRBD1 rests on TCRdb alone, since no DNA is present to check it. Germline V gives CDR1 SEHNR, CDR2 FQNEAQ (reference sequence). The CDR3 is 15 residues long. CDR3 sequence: CASSLWGKETDTQYF.

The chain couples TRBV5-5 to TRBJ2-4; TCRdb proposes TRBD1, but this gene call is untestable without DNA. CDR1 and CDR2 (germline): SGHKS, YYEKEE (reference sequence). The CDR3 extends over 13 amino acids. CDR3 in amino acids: CASSSGQGNIQYF. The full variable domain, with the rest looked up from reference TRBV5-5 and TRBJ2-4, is DAGVTQSPTHLIKTRGQQVTLRCSPISGHKSVSWYQQVLGQGPQFIFQYYEKEERGRGNFPDRFSARQFPNYSSELNVNALLLGDSALYLCASSSGQGNIQYFGAGTRLSVL.

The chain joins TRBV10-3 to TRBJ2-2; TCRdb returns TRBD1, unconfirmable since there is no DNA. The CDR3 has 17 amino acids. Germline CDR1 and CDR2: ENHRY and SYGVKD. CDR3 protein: CAISELQGAGYTGELFF.

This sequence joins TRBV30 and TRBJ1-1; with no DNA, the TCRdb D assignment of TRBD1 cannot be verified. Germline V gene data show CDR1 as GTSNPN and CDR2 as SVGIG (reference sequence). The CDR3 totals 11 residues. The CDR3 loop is CAWSYSGEAFF.

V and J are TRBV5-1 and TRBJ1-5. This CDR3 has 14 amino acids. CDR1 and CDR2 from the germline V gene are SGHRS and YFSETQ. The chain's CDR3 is CASLWEVGNQPQHF.

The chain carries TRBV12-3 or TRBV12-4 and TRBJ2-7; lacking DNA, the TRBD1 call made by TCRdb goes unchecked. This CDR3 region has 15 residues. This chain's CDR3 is CASSPGVLSSYEQYF.

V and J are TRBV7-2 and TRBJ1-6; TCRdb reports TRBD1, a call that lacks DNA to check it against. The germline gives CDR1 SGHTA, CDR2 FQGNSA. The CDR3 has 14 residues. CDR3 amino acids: CASSPGQHNSPLHF.

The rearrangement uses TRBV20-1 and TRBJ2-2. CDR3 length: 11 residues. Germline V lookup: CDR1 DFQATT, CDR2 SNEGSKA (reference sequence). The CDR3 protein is CSAILAGELFF.

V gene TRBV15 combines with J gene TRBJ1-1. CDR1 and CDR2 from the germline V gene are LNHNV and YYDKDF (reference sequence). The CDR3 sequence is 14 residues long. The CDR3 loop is CATSRETLNTEAFF.

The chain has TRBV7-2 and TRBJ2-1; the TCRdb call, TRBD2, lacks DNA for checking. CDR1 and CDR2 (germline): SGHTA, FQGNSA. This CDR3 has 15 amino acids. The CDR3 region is CASSPSMTSIGEQFF.

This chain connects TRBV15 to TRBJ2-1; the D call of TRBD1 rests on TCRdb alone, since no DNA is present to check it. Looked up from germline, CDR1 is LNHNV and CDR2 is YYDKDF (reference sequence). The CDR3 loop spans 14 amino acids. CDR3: CATGRAPNSGEQFF.

CDR3 sequence reads: CAREGARMDSNTEAFF. The rearrangement links TRBV21-1 to TRBJ1-1; TCRdb reports TRBD1, a call that lacks DNA to check it against. TRBV21-1 is shown as a pseudogene. The CDR3 covers 16 residues.

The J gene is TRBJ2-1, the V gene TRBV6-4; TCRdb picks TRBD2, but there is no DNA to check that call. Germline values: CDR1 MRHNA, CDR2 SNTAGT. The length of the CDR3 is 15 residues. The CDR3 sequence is CASSPASGRVSEQFF.

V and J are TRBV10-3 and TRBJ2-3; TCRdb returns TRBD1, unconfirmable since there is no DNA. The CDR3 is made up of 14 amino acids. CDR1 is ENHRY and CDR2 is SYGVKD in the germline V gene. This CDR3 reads CAISEGGITDTQYF.

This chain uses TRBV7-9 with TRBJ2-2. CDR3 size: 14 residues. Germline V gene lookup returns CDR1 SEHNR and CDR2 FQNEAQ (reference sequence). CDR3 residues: CASSLIIMTGELFF.

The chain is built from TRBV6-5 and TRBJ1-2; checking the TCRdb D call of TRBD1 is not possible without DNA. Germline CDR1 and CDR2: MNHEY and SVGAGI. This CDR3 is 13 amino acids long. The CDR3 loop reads CASRSDRATGYTF.

The CDR3: CASSQDRTVATDTQYF. This sequence joins TRBV4-3 and TRBJ2-3. The V gene's germline CDR1 is LGHNA and CDR2 YSLEER. This CDR3 contains 16 residues.

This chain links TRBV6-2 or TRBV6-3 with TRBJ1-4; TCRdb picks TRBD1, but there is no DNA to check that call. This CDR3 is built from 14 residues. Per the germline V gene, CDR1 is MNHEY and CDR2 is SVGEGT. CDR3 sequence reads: CASSQRTPGEKLFF.

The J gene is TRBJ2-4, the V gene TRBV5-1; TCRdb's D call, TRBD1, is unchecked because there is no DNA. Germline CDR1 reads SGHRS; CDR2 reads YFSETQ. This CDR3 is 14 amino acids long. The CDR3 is CASSWEAPGGFQYF.

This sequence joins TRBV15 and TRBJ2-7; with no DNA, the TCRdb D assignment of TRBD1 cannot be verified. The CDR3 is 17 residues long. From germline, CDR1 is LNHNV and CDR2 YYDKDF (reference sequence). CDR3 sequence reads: CATSRDAQVFPSYEQYF.

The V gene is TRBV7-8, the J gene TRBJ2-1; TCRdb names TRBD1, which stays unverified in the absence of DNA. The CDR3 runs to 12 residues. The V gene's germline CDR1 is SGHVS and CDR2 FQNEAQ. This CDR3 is CASSLTGNEQFF.

CDR3 residues: CASSLIPGHPYNEQFF. The chain uses TRBV28 and TRBJ2-1; TCRdb designates TRBD1, a call that cannot be tested without DNA. Germline assignment: CDR1 MDHEN and CDR2 SYDVKM. This CDR3 contains 16 residues. Combining the CDR3 with reference TRBV28 and TRBJ2-1 gives the whole variable domain DVKVTQSSRYLVKRTGEKVFLECVQDMDHENMFWYRQDPGLGLRLIYFSYDVKMKEKGDIPEGYSVSREKKERFSLILESASTNQTSMYLCASSLIPGHPYNEQFFGPGTRLTVL.